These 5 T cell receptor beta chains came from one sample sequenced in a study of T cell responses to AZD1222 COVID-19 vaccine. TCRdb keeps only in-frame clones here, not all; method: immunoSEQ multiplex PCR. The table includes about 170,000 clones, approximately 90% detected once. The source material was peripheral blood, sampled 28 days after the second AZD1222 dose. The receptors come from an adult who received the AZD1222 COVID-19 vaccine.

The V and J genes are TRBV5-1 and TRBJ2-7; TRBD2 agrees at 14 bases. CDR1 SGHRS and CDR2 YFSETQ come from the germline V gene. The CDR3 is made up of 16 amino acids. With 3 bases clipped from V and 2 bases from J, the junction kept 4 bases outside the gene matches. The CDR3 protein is CASSSGTSGGPYEQYF. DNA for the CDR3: TGCGCCAGCAGCTCCGGGACTAGCGGGGGTCCCTACGAGCAGTACTTC.

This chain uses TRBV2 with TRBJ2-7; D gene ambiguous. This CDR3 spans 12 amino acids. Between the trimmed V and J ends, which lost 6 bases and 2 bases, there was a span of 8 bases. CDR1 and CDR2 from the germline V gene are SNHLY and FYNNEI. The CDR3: CASSSIAYEQYF. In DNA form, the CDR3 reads TGTGCCAGCAGCTCCATCGCCTACGAGCAGTACTTC.

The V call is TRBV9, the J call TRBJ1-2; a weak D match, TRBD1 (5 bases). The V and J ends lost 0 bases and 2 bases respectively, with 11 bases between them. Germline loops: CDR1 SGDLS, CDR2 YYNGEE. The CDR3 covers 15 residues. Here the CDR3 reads CASSVGQGGNYGYTF. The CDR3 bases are TGTGCCAGCAGCGTAGGTCAGGGCGGGAACTATGGCTACACCTTC.

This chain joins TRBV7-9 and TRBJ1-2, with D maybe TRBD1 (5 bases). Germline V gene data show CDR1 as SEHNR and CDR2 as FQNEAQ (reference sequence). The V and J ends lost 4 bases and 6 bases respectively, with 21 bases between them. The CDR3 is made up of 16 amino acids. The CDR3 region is CASSSRGHLGADGYTF. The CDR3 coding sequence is TGTGCCAGCAGCTCTCGAGGACACCTCGGGGCCGATGGCTACACCTTC.

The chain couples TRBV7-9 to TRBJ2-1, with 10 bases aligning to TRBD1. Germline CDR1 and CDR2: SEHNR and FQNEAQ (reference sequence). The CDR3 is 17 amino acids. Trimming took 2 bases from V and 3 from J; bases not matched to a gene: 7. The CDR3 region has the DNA TGTGCCAGCAGCTTACCACGGACAGGGGGATTCTACAATGAGCAGTTCTTC. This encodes CASSLPRTGGFYNEQFF. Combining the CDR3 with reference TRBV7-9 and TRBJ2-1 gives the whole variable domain DTGVSQNPRHKITKRGQNVTFRCDPISEHNRLYWYRQTLGQGPEFLTYFQNEAQLEKSRLLSDRFSAERPKGSFSTLEIQRTEQGDSAMYLCASSLPRTGGFYNEQFFGPGTRLTVL.